This TCR beta chain is from a study of cytomegalovirus exposure and HLA in healthy donors. Overall study results and limits: Most TCR sequences were seen very rarely across donors, but some public TCRs occurred in many.

When sampled, the donors appeared nominally healthy, though they likely had unrecorded immune exposures. The V and J ends lost 4 bases and 4 bases, in that order; junction bases with no gene match: 3. The CDR3 consists of 13 residues. Germline CDR1 and CDR2: MNHEY and SVGAGI. The sample holds a few counts of this clone. Its antigen is still unknown. PCR was performed using 60 Vbeta and 13 Jbeta primers. The method was immunoSEQ multiplex PCR; TCRdb's version includes in-frame clones alone and lacks a portion of them. The sample records roughly 110,000 clones, 82% being singletons. The clonotype originates from a man aged 25 to 40 in good health and CMV-seropositive. The chain is built from TRBV6-5 and TRBJ1-2; 7 bases match TRBD1. The sample was PBMCs. The chain's CDR3 is CASSWDRTYGYTF. Here the CDR3 DNA reads TGTGCCAGCAGTTGGGACAGAACCTATGGCTACACCTTC.